The clone carrying this T cell receptor (beta chain) appeared a few times. Antigen: not known. The record originates from a study of T cell repertoires in cytomegalovirus infection. TCRdb re-called the reads with MiXCR, one entry per CDR3 protein. The table shows about a million distinct CDR3 sequences, with 25% to 40% occurring only once. V was shortened by 8 bases and J by 0 bases, with 8 bases between the two germline ends. The CDR3 totals 13 residues. Germline assignment: CDR1 MNHNS and CDR2 SASEGT. This clonotype was obtained from a human donor in good health (CMV status not recorded). Some clones in this sample may be carry-over from other donors' samples. Specimen: cultured CD8+ T cells from PBMCs, collected from culture after CMV antigen stimulation. This chain links TRBV6-1 with TRBJ2-1, with D hard to call. CDR3 sequence: CASLQSSYNEQFF. The CDR3 DNA follows: TGTGCCAGCTTACAGAGCTCCTACAATGAGCAGTTCTTC.